This is a list of T cell receptor beta chains from one sample in a study of T cell responses to AZD1222 COVID-19 vaccine. Repertoires were generated with immunoSEQ multiplex PCR, while TCRdb's copy carries only in-frame clones and drops some. The sample lists 120,000 to 150,000 clones; just over 90% were seen once. The source material was peripheral blood, sampled on day 0 of AZD1222 vaccination. The receptors here all came from an adult in good health. Both conserved end residues are trimmed from each CDR3.

v_gene	j_gene	CDR3aa
TRBV9	TRBJ1-6	ASSVGDPSSYNSPLH
TRBV5-1	TRBJ2-2	ASSWTGGTGELF
TRBV10-3	TRBJ1-1	AITDRTNTEAF
TRBV7-2	TRBJ2-3	ASSLLASQTDTQY
TRBV19	TRBJ2-1	ASSTLLGQSGNEQF
TRBV9	TRBJ2-1	ASSVSTGAYNEQF
TRBV29-1	TRBJ1-3	SVGLGLTSGNTIY
TRBV28	TRBJ1-5	ASSLGVGNQPQH
TRBV6-5	TRBJ1-4	ASSYLGQARLF
TRBV9	TRBJ1-4	ASSVDGQGREKLF
TRBV5-1	TRBJ1-6	ASSLETGGNSPLH
TRBV6-8	TRBJ2-2	ASSPRDRAAGELF
TRBV28	TRBJ1-3	ASSPRTWKTGNTIY
TRBV12-3/TRBV12-4	TRBJ2-1	ASSLDRDNEQF
TRBV7-7	TRBJ2-1	ASSLAGGSEQF
TRBV27	TRBJ2-6	ATGRLANGGANVLT
TRBV5-1	TRBJ2-7	ASSLVTSDYEQY
TRBV18	TRBJ1-1	ASSRQGSNTEAF
TRBV6-4	TRBJ1-5	ASSVHGGTQPQH
TRBV5-4	TRBJ1-1	ASRTGGNEAF
TRBV2	TRBJ1-1	ASRVRSNTEAF
TRBV29-1	TRBJ1-1	SVGRAGARMNTEAF
TRBV2	TRBJ2-1	ASSDRGGGINEQF
TRBV11-2	TRBJ2-2	ASRPSGGDTGELF
TRBV5-1	TRBJ2-7	ASSLLHGSTYEQY
TRBV5-1	TRBJ1-2	ASSLSMNYGYT
TRBV24-1	TRBJ2-5	ATSDPGQGETQY